The entry below gives a single T cell receptor beta chain sequence along with its context. The record originates from a study of control samples from healthy donors and cancer patients. The CDR3 loop spans 16 amino acids. CDR1 is SGHTA and CDR2 is FQGNSA in the germline V gene. V trimming: 1 base; J trimming: 1 base; junction bases outside the gene matches: 4. Sequencing used immunoSEQ multiplex PCR; TCRdb keeps in-frame clones, though not all of them. Of tens of thousands of clones in the sample, about nine tenths were seen once. The sequence came from a man between 50 and 59 years old in good health. Sequencing used blood. The chain employs TRBV7-2 and TRBJ2-3; 8 bases are a match to TRBD2. The CDR3 DNA sequence: TGTGCCAGCAGCTTAGTTTTTAGCGGGGGCACAGATACGCAGTATTTT. This sequence encodes CASSLVFSGGTDTQYF.